This T cell receptor (beta chain) was sequenced for a study of T-cell memory formation after mild COVID-19. TCRdb passed the 5' RACE reads through MiXCR, listing each CDR3 protein once. This table has nearly 250,000 distinct CDR3 sequences, approximately 15% appearing once. This receptor was obtained from an adult woman who had mild COVID-19 (a few samples of this study predate the infection). Cell type and time point are not known. Sequences were obtained from PBMCs or a T cell subset sorted from them (not recorded which).

CDR3 loop: CAWSGDRGFEQFF. The CDR3 coding sequence is TGTGCCTGGAGTGGAGACAGGGGTTTCGAGCAGTTCTTC. This rearrangement joins TRBV30 to TRBJ2-1, with 8 bases that match TRBD1. This CDR3 has 13 residues. Trimming removed 1 base from V and 10 bases from J; junction bases left unmatched: 6. From germline, CDR1 is GTSNPN and CDR2 SVGIG (reference sequence).